This T cell receptor (beta chain) was documented in a study of control samples from healthy donors and cancer patients. This table comes from immunoSEQ multiplex PCR, and its TCRdb copy is limited to in-frame clones, with some not included. Of 73,000 or so clones listed, roughly 87% are singletons. Trimming shortened V by 4 bases and J by 3 bases, and 14 bases separated the two germline ends. Germline CDR1 is SGHNT and CDR2 is YYREEE (reference sequence). The CDR3 length is 14 residues. A single count supports this clone. The sample was blood. The chain carries TRBV5-4 and TRBJ2-7; tentative D call: TRBD1 (6 bases). The receptor was isolated from a woman between 50 and 59 years old in good health. The CDR3 sequence is CASSPLQGNYEQYF. The DNA of the CDR3 is TGTGCCAGCAGCCCCCTGCAGGGGAACTACGAGCAGTACTTC.